The clone carrying this T cell receptor (beta chain) was observed a few times. Its antigen is still unknown. The data derive from a study of glioma-infiltrating T cells. Study-level findings and limits: Tissue-blood divergence was below expectation in non-neoplastic patients, above in gliomas.

Amplification of TCR alpha and beta CDR3 regions from RNA used iRepertoire nested multiplex PCR. Tissue mRNA or PBMC total RNA, roughly 95-400 ng, went into one-step reverse transcription and amplification. TCRdb re-called the multiplex PCR reads with MiXCR, one entry per CDR3 protein. The sample contains a few hundred thousand distinct CDR3 sequences, 41% of which appear only once. The CDR3 consists of 15 residues. CDR1 and CDR2 (germline): SGHVS, FQNEAQ. Deletions cut 1 base from V and 5 bases from J, with 14 bases between. The clonotype originates from a human donor with low-grade glioma or glioblastoma, undergoing nonglioma brain surgery, or in good health (not recorded which). Material: glioma tissue, nonneoplastic brain tissue, or PBMCs (not recorded which). The rearrangement uses TRBV7-8 and TRBJ2-5; no firm D call. CDR3 in amino acids: CASSLGAVLGETQYF. In DNA form, the CDR3 reads TGTGCCAGCAGCTTAGGAGCAGTGTTGGGCGAGACCCAGTACTTC.